This T cell receptor (beta chain) derives from a study of T cells in Graves' hyperthyroidism and ophthalmopathy. Study results and caveats: Separating ophthalmopathy from stable hyperthyroidism was achieved by a 13 V-J model.

This clonotype has a count of ten or more. What it binds is not known. Calling Graves' hyperthyroidism stable meant ophthalmopathy did not progress within 18 months. Uncontrolled infection, other autoimmune disease, pregnancy or lactation excluded patients. This CDR3 is 14 amino acids long. Per the germline V gene, CDR1 is SQVTM and CDR2 is ANQGSEA. V lost 7 bases and J 5 bases, leaving 20 bases between the germline ends. TCR beta CDR3 region amplification was performed from RNA transcripts. HTBI primers were used for first-round RT-PCR of the TCR CDR3. TCRdb ran MiXCR on the multiplex PCR reads and lists one entry per CDR3 protein. The sample includes approximately 330,000 distinct CDR3 sequences, around a fifth seen only once; the top ten take around 45%.

Sequenced material: blood. J is TRBJ1-2 and V is TRBV29-1; D not certain. The receptor comes from a woman aged 45-60 years with Graves' hyperthyroidism. CDR3 residues: CSAAIGAATYGYTF. CDR3 bases: TGCAGCGCAGCCATAGGAGCAGCTACTTATGGCTACACCTTC.